Below, 26 T cell receptor beta chains from the same sample are listed, as sequenced in a study of identical twins. TCRdb re-analysed the 5' RACE reads in MiXCR, keeping a single row per CDR3 protein. The sample records 250,000 to 300,000 distinct CDR3 sequences, roughly 9.7% being singletons. These data were also filed under a second study, of yellow fever vaccine responses in identical twins.

The sample consisted of CD8+ T cells sorted from blood. The receptor source for this set is a woman aged 18-29 years in good health.

There are many counts of this clonotype. The chain has TRBV7-9 and TRBJ2-7; tentative D call: TRBD1 (6 bases). The germline CDR1 and CDR2 sequences are SEHNR and FQNEAQ (reference sequence). Trimming cost V 6 bases and J 6 bases, with 15 bases left between them. CDR3 length equals 13 residues. CDR3 nucleotide sequence: TGTGCCAGCAGTCAGACAGGACCGGGCGAGCAGTACTTC. Residues: CASSQTGPGEQYF.

This clonotype was picked up many times. The chain employs TRBV28 and TRBJ2-1, with 8 bases matching TRBD2. Germline V gene data show CDR1 as MDHEN and CDR2 as SYDVKM. The CDR3 totals 13 residues. With V trimmed by 6 bases and J by 9 bases, 7 bases remained unmatched. The CDR3 protein is CASSRTSLGEQFF. The CDR3 DNA reads as TGTGCCAGCAGCAGGACTAGCTTGGGTGAGCAGTTCTTC. The full variable domain, in which reference TRBV28 and TRBJ2-1 provide the parts outside the CDR3, is DVKVTQSSRYLVKRTGEKVFLECVQDMDHENMFWYRQDPGLGLRLIYFSYDVKMKEKGDIPEGYSVSREKKERFSLILESASTNQTSMYLCASSRTSLGEQFFGPGTRLTVL.

This clonotype was detected ten times or more. The chain employs TRBV20-1 and TRBJ2-7; no clear D gene. The CDR3 covers 14 residues. Germline V CDR1 and CDR2: DFQATT, SNEGSKA (reference sequence). Trimming shortened V by 0 bases and J by 3 bases, and 12 bases separated the two germline ends. CDR3 sequence (DNA): TGCAGTGCTAGAGAGGCCCAAGCAGTCTACGAGCAGTACTTC. Encoded protein: CSAREAQAVYEQYF.

There are many counts of this clonotype. The chain links TRBV29-1 to TRBJ2-7, with a tentative D call TRBD1 (6 bases). The CDR3 spans 15 residues. Germline CDR1 is SQVTM and CDR2 is ANQGSEA. V was trimmed by 0 bases and J by 5 bases, leaving 17 bases between them. CDR3 loop: CSVEEGTGTPNEQYF. For the CDR3, the DNA is TGCAGCGTTGAAGAAGGAACAGGGACCCCTAACGAGCAGTACTTC.

This clonotype has only a few counts. A junction boundary mismatches the germline segment, possibly from a read error. The J gene is TRBJ2-1, the V gene TRBV20-1, with a tentative D call TRBD2 (5 bases). This CDR3 spans 15 amino acids. Germline loops: CDR1 DFQATT, CDR2 SNEGSKA (reference sequence). The CDR3 nucleotides are TGCAGTGCCAGAGGAGTAGGACTCTCACACGATGAGCAGTTCTTC. Translated: CSARGVGLSHDEQFF.

The chain employs TRBV2 and TRBJ2-3; weak D call: TRBD1 (6 bases). Germline CDR1 and CDR2: SNHLY and FYNNEI. The CDR3 spans 15 residues. V was shortened by 4 bases and J by 0 bases, with 11 bases between the two germline ends. The CDR3 region has the DNA TGTGCCAGCAGTGTCTGGACAGAAAGCACAGATACGCAGTATTTT. Its translation: CASSVWTESTDTQYF.

In the case of this clonotype: A read error may be the cause here, since a much bigger clone is one base away. V is TRBV28 and J is TRBJ2-3; 8 positions agree with TRBD2. Germline V gene data show CDR1 as MDHEN and CDR2 as SYDVKM. This CDR3 has 14 amino acids. The CDR3 sequence: CACSGRTSPDTQYF. In DNA, the CDR3 is TGTGCCTGCAGTGGACGGACTAGCCCAGATACGCAGTATTTT.

In this sample, this clonotype turned up many times. V and J are TRBV13 and TRBJ2-1; D may be TRBD2 (6 bases). Per the germline V gene, CDR1 is PRHDT and CDR2 is FYEKMQ (reference sequence). V dropped 5 bases and J dropped 6 bases, with 14 bases sitting between them. This CDR3 is built from 14 residues. The CDR3 sequence is CASSPGTLLNEQFF. The CDR3 DNA follows: TGTGCCAGCAGCCCAGGGACTTTACTCAATGAGCAGTTCTTC.

The rearrangement joins TRBV19 to TRBJ2-1, with 15 bases matching TRBD2. Looked up from germline, CDR1 is LNHDA and CDR2 is SQIVND (reference sequence). V shed 8 bases, J shed 0 bases, and the junction held 5 bases outside the gene matches. This CDR3 is 17 amino acids long. CDR3 sequence: CASSGTSGRSSYNEQFF. In DNA, the CDR3 is TGTGCCAGTTCCGGGACTAGCGGGAGGAGCTCCTACAATGAGCAGTTCTTC.

This clonotype was recorded at least ten times. This chain uses TRBV12-3 or TRBV12-4 with TRBJ2-5, with TRBD1 as a possible D gene (5 bases). V dropped 6 bases and J dropped 3 bases, with 11 bases sitting between them. This CDR3 contains 13 residues. CDR3 in amino acids: CASSLGPEETQYF. The CDR3 nucleotides read TGTGCCAGCAGCTTGGGGCCCGAAGAGACCCAGTACTTC.

This clonotype turned up a few times. The rearrangement links TRBV20-1 to TRBJ2-2; 9 positions agree with TRBD1. The length of the CDR3 is 16 residues. Germline-derived CDR1 and CDR2 are DFQATT and SNEGSKA (reference sequence). V shed 0 bases, J shed 1 base, and the junction held 3 bases outside the gene matches. The CDR3 loop reads CSAREWGQGNTGELFF. DNA for the CDR3: TGCAGTGCTAGAGAGTGGGGACAGGGGAACACCGGGGAGCTGTTTTTT.

The V call is TRBV4-2, the J call TRBJ2-7, with D perhaps TRBD2 (6 bases). Trimming removed 2 bases from V and 0 bases from J, with 11 bases in between. The CDR3 extends over 15 amino acids. Germline CDR1 reads LGHNA; CDR2 reads YNFKEQ. The CDR3 region has the DNA TGTGCCAGCAGCCAACGGGCTAGCGCCTCCTACGAGCAGTACTTC. It specifies CASSQRASASYEQYF.

This clonotype was seen at least ten times. The chain combines TRBV7-9 with TRBJ2-3; 10 positions agree with TRBD2. CDR1 and CDR2 from the germline V gene are SEHNR and FQNEAQ (reference sequence). The J segment lost 0 bases and the V segment lost 5 bases, leaving 5 bases of the junction unmatched. The CDR3 sequence is 16 residues long. CDR3 nucleotides: TGTGCCAGCAGCCCAACTAGCGGGGCTAGCACAGATACGCAGTATTTT. Its translation: CASSPTSGASTDTQYF.

At least ten counts were recorded for this clonotype. The chain employs TRBV24-1 and TRBJ2-7; possible D gene TRBD2, 6 bases. This CDR3 spans 14 amino acids. CDR1 is KGHDR and CDR2 is SFDVKD in the germline V gene. V dropped 4 bases and J dropped 0 bases, with 9 bases sitting between them. The CDR3 here is CATSEGRSSYEQYF. In DNA, the CDR3 is TGTGCCACCAGTGAAGGGAGGAGCTCCTACGAGCAGTACTTC.

This clonotype came up a few times. For the CDR3, the DNA is TGCAGCGTTGAAGAGGAAAACTCCTACGAGCAGTACTTC. Translating it yields CSVEEENSYEQYF. The V gene is TRBV29-1, the J gene TRBJ2-7, with D uncertain. V dropped 0 bases and J dropped 0 bases, with 6 bases sitting between them. The germline CDR1 and CDR2 sequences are SQVTM and ANQGSEA. CDR3 length: 13 residues.

This clonotype has ten or more counts. This chain connects TRBV29-1 to TRBJ2-7, with 7 bases matching TRBD1. This CDR3 region has 12 residues. The V and J ends lost 1 base and 3 bases, in that order; junction bases with no gene match: 0. CDR1 is SQVTM, CDR2 ANQGSEA, per germline. DNA of the CDR3: TGCAGCGTTGAAGGACAGGGCTACGAGCAGTACTTC. Its protein is CSVEGQGYEQYF.

This sequence joins TRBV7-9 and TRBJ1-1, with D possibly matching TRBD1 (5 bases). Trimming took off 7 bases at V and 0 bases at J, with 15 bases between the two ends. This CDR3 is built from 15 residues. CDR1 is SEHNR and CDR2 is FQNEAQ in the germline V gene (reference sequence). Here the CDR3 DNA reads TGTGCCAGCACAAATCTGGACACGGTGAACACTGAAGCTTTCTTT. Translating gives CASTNLDTVNTEAFF.

This chain uses TRBV27 with TRBJ2-1, with 7 bases fitting TRBD1. Germline lookup yields CDR1 MNHEY and CDR2 SMNVEV (reference sequence). This CDR3 has 14 amino acids. V lost 6 bases and J lost 9; bases outside the gene matches: 11. CDR3 sequence: CASRGTASNSEQFF. CDR3 DNA: TGTGCCAGCAGGGGGACAGCGAGTAATAGTGAGCAGTTCTTC.

V and J are TRBV11-1 and TRBJ1-6; D unclear. The germline V gene has CDR1 SGHAT and CDR2 FQDESV (reference sequence). V was trimmed by 0 bases and J by 5 bases, leaving 8 bases between them. The CDR3 totals 15 residues. The CDR3 nucleotides are TGTGCCAGCAGCTTAGCGGAACAAAATAATTCACCCCTCCACTTT. It specifies CASSLAEQNNSPLHF.

Ten or more counts support this clonotype. V usage is TRBV12-3 or TRBV12-4 and J usage is TRBJ2-2, with D possibly being TRBD2 (6 bases). CDR3 length: 11 amino acids. Trimming left V 5 bases short and J 15 bases short, with 13 bases between. CDR3 sequence reads: CASSPPPGVFF. In nucleotides, the CDR3 is TGTGCCAGCAGTCCACCCCCGGGGGTGTTTTTT.

This clonotype came up many times. The chain uses TRBV5-1 and TRBJ2-7; a possible D gene is TRBD1 (5 bases). Germline loops: CDR1 SGHRS, CDR2 YFSETQ. This CDR3 has 14 amino acids. The V gene lost 2 bases and the J gene lost 2 bases, with 11 bases spanning the gap. The CDR3 DNA reads as TGCGCCAGCAGCTTTCCAGGGTCCCCCTACGAGCAGTACTTC. Translation: CASSFPGSPYEQYF.

The chain couples TRBV20-1 to TRBJ2-7; unclear D gene. V gave up 2 bases and J gave up 3 bases, with 11 bases separating them. The CDR3 totals 13 residues. The germline gives CDR1 DFQATT, CDR2 SNEGSKA (reference sequence). The CDR3 DNA follows: TGCAGTGCTAGACCGGACGGAATCTACGAGCAGTACTTC. This gives the protein CSARPDGIYEQYF.

This clonotype was counted only a few times. This chain's CDR3 is CATLGGTYEQYF. The CDR3 bases are TGTGCCACCCTCGGGGGGACCTACGAGCAGTACTTC. J is TRBJ2-7 and V is TRBV7-2, with TRBD2 matching over 7 bases. The length of the CDR3 is 12 residues. V gave up 10 bases and J gave up 2 bases; unmatched junction bases: 5. Germline V gene data show CDR1 as SGHTA and CDR2 as FQGNSA.

In this sample, this clonotype turned up many times. The J gene is TRBJ2-3, the V gene TRBV7-8, with D possibly matching TRBD2 (5 bases). The CDR3 has 16 amino acids. V was trimmed by 4 bases and J by 2 bases, leaving 16 bases between them. Germline-derived CDR1 and CDR2 are SGHVS and FQNEAQ. The CDR3: CASSSSTRRVTDTQYF. In DNA form, the CDR3 reads TGTGCCAGCAGCTCCAGTACTAGGCGGGTCACAGATACGCAGTATTTT.

This clonotype has a count of ten or more. This rearrangement joins TRBV15 to TRBJ2-2, with D perhaps matching TRBD1 (5 bases). The germline CDR1 and CDR2 sequences are LNHNV and YYDKDF (reference sequence). CDR3 length equals 17 residues. V lost 4 bases and J lost 4, with 19 bases in between. CDR3 in DNA: TGTGCCACCAGCACCCCTACGCAGGGCGAGGTCACCGGGGAGCTGTTTTTT. Protein: CATSTPTQGEVTGELFF.

This clonotype was recorded at least ten times. J is TRBJ1-2 and V is TRBV6-5; a weak D match, TRBD1 (5 bases). The germline CDR1 and CDR2 sequences are MNHEY and SVGAGI. V was shortened by 2 bases and J by 1 base, with 11 bases between the two germline ends. This CDR3 spans 15 amino acids. The CDR3 here is CASSYGAGSNYGYTF. CDR3 in DNA: TGTGCCAGCAGTTACGGGGCAGGGAGTAACTATGGCTACACCTTC.